The following is a T cell receptor (beta chain) sequence with its context. Unmatched junction bases numbered 3, after V lost 2 bases and J lost 0 bases. Germline loops: CDR1 SNHLY, CDR2 FYNNEI. This CDR3 has 15 amino acids. This record comes from a study of blood T cell repertoires in COVID-19. In terms of age and location, participants ranged from roughly 18 to 90 years and lived in approximately 26 US areas. Per the original methods: Reference gene primers were amplified, and this amplification served to estimate nucleated cell counts. Repertoires were generated with immunoSEQ multiplex PCR, while TCRdb's copy carries only in-frame clones and drops some. The V and J calls and clone size are taken from that table; D and trimming were inferred from the DNA. The table includes around 160,000 clones, roughly 89% detected once.

The rearrangement uses TRBV2 and TRBJ1-2; TRBD1 matches 7 bases. This clonotype originated in a woman aged 45-60 years who had been exposed to COVID-19. Material for sequencing was PBMCs or T cells enriched from blood (not recorded which). CDR3 sequence: CASSERDRSNYGYTF. CDR3 nucleotide sequence: TGTGCCAGCAGTGAAAGGGACAGATCTAACTATGGCTACACCTTC.